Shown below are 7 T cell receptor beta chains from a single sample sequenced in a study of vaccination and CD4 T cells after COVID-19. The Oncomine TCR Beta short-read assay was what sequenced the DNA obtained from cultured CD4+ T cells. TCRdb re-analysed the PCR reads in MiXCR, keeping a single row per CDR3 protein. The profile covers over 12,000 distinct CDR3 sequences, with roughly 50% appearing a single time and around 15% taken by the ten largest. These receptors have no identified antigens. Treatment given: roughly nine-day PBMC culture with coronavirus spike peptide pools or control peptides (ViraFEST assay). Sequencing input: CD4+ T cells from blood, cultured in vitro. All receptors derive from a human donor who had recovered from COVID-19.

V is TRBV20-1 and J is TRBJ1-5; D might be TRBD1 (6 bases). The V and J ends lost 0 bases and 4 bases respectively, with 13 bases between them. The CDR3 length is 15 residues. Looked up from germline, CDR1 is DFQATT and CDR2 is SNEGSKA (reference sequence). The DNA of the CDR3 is TGCAGTGCTAGAGATTTACAGGGCGAGAATCAGCCCCAGCATTTT. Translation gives CSARDLQGENQPQHF.

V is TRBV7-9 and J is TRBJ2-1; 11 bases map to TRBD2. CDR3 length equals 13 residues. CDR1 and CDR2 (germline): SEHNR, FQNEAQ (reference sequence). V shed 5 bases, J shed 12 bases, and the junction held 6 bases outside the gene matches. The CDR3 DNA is TGTGCCAGCAGCCAAGAGCTAGCGGGAGGGCAGTTCTTC. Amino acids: CASSQELAGGQFF.

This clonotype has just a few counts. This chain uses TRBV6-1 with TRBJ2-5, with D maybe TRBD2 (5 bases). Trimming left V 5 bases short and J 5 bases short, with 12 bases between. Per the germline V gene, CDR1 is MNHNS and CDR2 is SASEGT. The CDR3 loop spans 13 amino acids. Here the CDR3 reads CASSPRGSETQYF. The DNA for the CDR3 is TGTGCCAGCAGTCCCCGGGGTAGTGAGACCCAGTACTTC.

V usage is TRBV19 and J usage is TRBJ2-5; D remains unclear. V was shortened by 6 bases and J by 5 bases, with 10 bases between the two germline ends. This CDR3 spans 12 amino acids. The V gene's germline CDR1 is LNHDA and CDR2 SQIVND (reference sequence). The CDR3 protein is CASRGTWETQYF. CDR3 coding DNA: TGTGCCAGTAGGGGCACATGGGAGACCCAGTACTTC.

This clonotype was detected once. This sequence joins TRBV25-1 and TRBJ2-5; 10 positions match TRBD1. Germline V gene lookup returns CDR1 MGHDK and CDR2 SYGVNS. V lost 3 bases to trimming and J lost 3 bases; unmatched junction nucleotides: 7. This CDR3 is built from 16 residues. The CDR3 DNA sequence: TGTGCCAGCAGTGATTGGGAGGACAGGGGGAAAGAGACCCAGTACTTC. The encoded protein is CASSDWEDRGKETQYF.

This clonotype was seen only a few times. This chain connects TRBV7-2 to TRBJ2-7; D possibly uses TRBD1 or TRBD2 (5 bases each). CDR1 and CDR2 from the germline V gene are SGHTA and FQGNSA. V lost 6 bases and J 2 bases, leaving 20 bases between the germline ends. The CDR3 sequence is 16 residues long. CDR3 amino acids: CASSSGPGRSTYEQYF. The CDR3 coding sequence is TGTGCCAGCAGTTCCGGACCGGGACGGTCGACCTACGAGCAGTACTTC.

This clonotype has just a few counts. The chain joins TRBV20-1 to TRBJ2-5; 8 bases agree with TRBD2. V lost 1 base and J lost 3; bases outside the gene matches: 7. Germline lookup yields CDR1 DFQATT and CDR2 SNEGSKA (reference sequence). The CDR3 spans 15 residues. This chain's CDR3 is CSARAPAGGKETQYF. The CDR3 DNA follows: TGCAGTGCTAGAGCCCCCGCGGGGGGAAAAGAGACCCAGTACTTC.